Listed here are 27 T cell receptor beta chains from one sample, sequenced in a study of cytomegalovirus exposure and HLA in healthy donors. The PCR was carried out with 60 Vbeta primers and 13 Jbeta primers. Clones were read by immunoSEQ multiplex PCR, and TCRdb kept only the in-frame ones, dropping some. The data show approximately 120,000 clones, with approximately 83% seen just once and roughly 3.7% held by the top ten. Sample: PBMCs. The receptors shown here come from a woman aged 40 to 49 in good health and CMV-seropositive.

Details on this clone: Relative to the germline gene, one junction end is altered; a read error may explain this. This sequence joins TRBV7-7 and TRBJ2-5; a weak D match, TRBD2 (5 bases). Germline V CDR1 and CDR2: SSHAT, FNYEAQ (reference sequence). This CDR3 has 14 residues. CDR3 residues: CASSLAYNQETQYF. CDR3 DNA: TGTGCTAGCAGCTTAGCGTACAACCAAGAGACCCAGTACTTC.

This clone was counted a single time. The chain uses TRBV10-2 and TRBJ2-1; 7 nucleotides line up with TRBD2. The CDR3 contains 15 residues. With 4 bases clipped from V and 1 base from J, the junction kept 4 bases outside the gene matches. The germline V gene has CDR1 WSHSY and CDR2 SAAADI. CDR3 amino acids: CASSGGSWSYNEQFF. DNA for the CDR3: TGCGCCAGCAGTGGCGGGAGCTGGTCCTACAATGAGCAGTTCTTC.

The chain couples TRBV5-1 to TRBJ2-3, with TRBD2 matching over 8 bases. The CDR3 loop spans 15 amino acids. Losses at the gene ends were 0 bases for V and 4 bases for J; bases not matched to a gene: 4. Germline V lookup: CDR1 SGHRS, CDR2 YFSETQ. CDR3 sequence reads: CASSLVGTRADTQYF. The CDR3 DNA reads as TGCGCCAGCAGCTTGGTAGGGACTAGGGCAGATACGCAGTATTTT.

There are a few counts of this clone. V and J are TRBV5-1 and TRBJ1-1; D not certain. The germline gives CDR1 SGHRS, CDR2 YFSETQ. V was shortened by 0 bases and J by 5 bases, with 8 bases between the two germline ends. The CDR3 is made up of 13 amino acids. The CDR3 reads CASSLDGKTEAFF. The CDR3, as DNA: TGCGCCAGCAGCTTGGATGGCAAAACTGAAGCTTTCTTT.

The chain has TRBV6-5 and TRBJ1-2; TRBD1 agrees at 12 bases. V lost 2 bases and J lost 8; bases outside the gene matches: 9. CDR3 length: 16 residues. The germline V gene has CDR1 MNHEY and CDR2 SVGAGI. CDR3: CASSYVGDRGLWGYTF. The CDR3 DNA follows: TGTGCCAGCAGTTACGTAGGGGACAGGGGGCTTTGGGGCTACACCTTC.

This clone is a singleton in its sample. This chain joins TRBV29-1 and TRBJ1-6; 7 bases align to TRBD1. Germline V gene lookup returns CDR1 SQVTM and CDR2 ANQGSEA. Trimming cost V 4 bases and J 7 bases; bases outside gene matches: 10. The CDR3 contains 15 residues. In DNA, the CDR3 is TGCAGCGTTGTGACAGGGCCTGATATGAATTCACCCCTCCACTTT. Its translation: CSVVTGPDMNSPLHF.

This clone appeared a single time. This chain uses TRBV6-5 with TRBJ1-2; tentatively, D is TRBD1 (6 bases). In germline, CDR1 is MNHEY, CDR2 SVGAGI. V was pared by 7 bases and J by 2 bases, with 14 bases between. The CDR3 loop spans 14 amino acids. The CDR3 coding sequence is TGTGCCAGCACCCAAAGACAGGAAAACTATGGCTACACCTTC. This codes for CASTQRQENYGYTF.

The V gene is TRBV2, the J gene TRBJ2-2; TRBD1 matches 8 bases. The CDR3 has 14 residues. Germline CDR1 SNHLY, CDR2 FYNNEI. The junction had 3 bases not matched to a gene; V was cut back by 6 bases and J by 3 bases. CDR3 DNA sequence: TGTGCCAGCAGATACAGGGGGGACACCGGGGAGCTGTTTTTT. It codes for CASRYRGDTGELFF.

The chain combines TRBV23-1 with TRBJ2-7; the match to TRBD1 covers 8 bases. TRBV23-1 is sorted into the ORF group, with uncertain function. The V and J ends lost 3 bases and 4 bases, in that order; junction bases with no gene match: 8. The CDR3 has 15 amino acids. The DNA for the CDR3 is TGCGCCAGCAGTCACCATCGAGACAGGGGTTACGAGCAGTACTTC. Residues: CASSHHRDRGYEQYF.

The genes are TRBV27 and TRBJ1-3; possibly TRBD1 for D (6 bases). The CDR3 has 14 amino acids. Per germline, CDR1 MNHEY and CDR2 SMNVEV (reference sequence). V was shortened by 8 bases and J by 2 bases, with 13 bases between the two germline ends. The CDR3 loop reads CASGPGAAGNTIYF. DNA of the CDR3: TGTGCCAGCGGCCCAGGGGCTGCTGGAAACACCATATATTTT.

This chain joins TRBV5-6 and TRBJ2-2; D is ambiguous. The CDR3 contains 12 residues. Germline-derived CDR1 and CDR2 are SGHDT and YYEEEE. Trimming removed 2 bases at V and 11 bases at J, with 10 bases between. In DNA, the CDR3 is TGTGCCAGCAGCTTAATGTTGGGCGAGCTGTTTTTT. Translation gives CASSLMLGELFF.

Written as DNA, the CDR3 is TGTGCCAGCAGTTTCGGGAGGGGAAGCGGCTACACCTTC. Protein: CASSFGRGSGYTF. J is TRBJ1-2 and V is TRBV27, with a tentative D call TRBD1 (5 bases). Per the germline V gene, CDR1 is MNHEY and CDR2 is SMNVEV (reference sequence). This CDR3 contains 13 residues. Deletions cut 3 bases from V and 8 bases from J, with 13 bases between.

The rearrangement joins TRBV6-5 to TRBJ1-1; TRBD1 aligns across 11 bases. Germline V CDR1 and CDR2: MNHEY, SVGAGI. The ends lost 2 bases at V and 4 bases at J; junction bases unmatched: 0. This CDR3 comprises 14 residues. In DNA, the CDR3 is TGTGCCAGCAGTTACGGGACAGGGGGCACTGAAGCTTTCTTT. Residues: CASSYGTGGTEAFF.

The chain employs TRBV4-1 and TRBJ1-4, with a tentative D call TRBD1 (5 bases). The germline V gene has CDR1 MGHRA and CDR2 YSYEKL. V lost 0 bases and J 0 bases, leaving 14 bases between the germline ends. CDR3 length: 18 residues. The CDR3 reads CASSQDWGSRSTNEKLFF. For the CDR3, the DNA is TGCGCCAGCAGCCAAGATTGGGGCAGTCGTTCAACTAATGAAAAACTGTTTTTT.

The chain recombines TRBV5-1 with TRBJ2-3, with 8 nucleotides matching TRBD1. This CDR3 contains 14 residues. V gave up 5 bases and J gave up 1 base; unmatched junction bases: 3. In germline, CDR1 is SGHRS, CDR2 YFSETQ. The DNA for the CDR3 is TGCGCCAGCAGTGGACAGGGCGGCACAGATACGCAGTATTTT. Its translation is CASSGQGGTDTQYF.

This chain connects TRBV4-2 to TRBJ2-1; the match to TRBD1 covers 8 bases. The germline CDR1 and CDR2 sequences are LGHNA and YNFKEQ. Trimming cost V 3 bases and J 2 bases; bases outside gene matches: 6. The CDR3 has 16 amino acids. CDR3: CASSHTDRGTYNEQFF. The CDR3 bases are TGTGCCAGCAGCCACACCGACAGGGGAACCTACAATGAGCAGTTCTTC.

This clone occurred a few times. J is TRBJ1-2 and V is TRBV9; D perhaps matches TRBD1 (6 bases). The CDR3 contains 14 residues. The ends were cut back, 3 bases at V and 4 bases at J, with 13 bases in the middle. Germline CDR1 SGDLS, CDR2 YYNGEE. CDR3: CASSALGGSYGYTF. The CDR3 region has the DNA TGTGCCAGCAGCGCACTAGGGGGAAGCTATGGCTACACCTTC.

V and J are TRBV19 and TRBJ1-2; D possibly corresponds to TRBD1 (5 bases). The CDR3 totals 14 residues. The germline V gene encodes CDR1 LNHDA and CDR2 SQIVND (reference sequence). Trimming removed 4 bases at V and 8 bases at J, with 17 bases between. The CDR3 region has the DNA TGTGCCAGTAGTACCAGCCCCGAACAGGAGGGCTACACCTTC. Amino acid sequence: CASSTSPEQEGYTF.

V is TRBV28 and J is TRBJ2-3; D is perhaps TRBD2 (6 bases). Germline V gene sequence: CDR1 MDHEN, CDR2 SYDVKM. Trimming cost V 5 bases and J 5 bases, with 20 bases left between them. The CDR3 is made up of 16 amino acids. DNA for the CDR3: TGTGCCAGCAGTCCGATCAACCCGGGAGTAAAAGATACGCAGTATTTT. Encoded protein: CASSPINPGVKDTQYF.

The rearrangement uses TRBV7-9 and TRBJ1-5, with 7 positions matching TRBD1. Trimming cost V 3 bases and J 5 bases; bases outside gene matches: 1. Germline loops: CDR1 SEHNR, CDR2 FQNEAQ (reference sequence). The CDR3 loop spans 13 amino acids. CDR3 sequence reads: CASSLQGDQPQHF. CDR3 nucleotide sequence: TGTGCCAGCAGCTTGCAGGGGGATCAGCCCCAGCATTTT.

This chain connects TRBV19 to TRBJ1-3; D is uncertain. Germline V gives CDR1 LNHDA, CDR2 SQIVND (reference sequence). The CDR3 has 14 residues. Trimming stripped 4 bases from V and 3 bases from J, with 10 bases between. CDR3 region: CASSTQIFGNTIYF. The CDR3 DNA is TGTGCCAGTAGTACCCAGATCTTTGGAAACACCATATATTTT.

The chain joins TRBV7-2 to TRBJ1-1, with D possibly matching TRBD1 (5 bases). V was trimmed by 0 bases and J by 3 bases, leaving 11 bases between them. Per germline, CDR1 SGHTA and CDR2 FQGNSA. The CDR3 totals 15 residues. CDR3 coding DNA: TGTGCCAGCAGCTTAGCGTTTTCGGGGGACACTGAAGCTTTCTTT. It is translated as CASSLAFSGDTEAFF.

This chain joins TRBV14 and TRBJ2-7, with 7 bases matching TRBD2. V gave up 3 bases and J gave up 5 bases; unmatched junction bases: 10. In germline, CDR1 is SGHDN, CDR2 FVKESK. This CDR3 contains 15 residues. DNA for the CDR3: TGTGCCAGCAGCCACCAAGGGAGGGCCGGAAACGAGCAGTACTTC. It encodes CASSHQGRAGNEQYF.

The chain joins TRBV9 to TRBJ2-6; D is perhaps TRBD2 (7 bases). CDR1 and CDR2 (germline): SGDLS, YYNGEE. The CDR3 covers 18 residues. Trimming took off 3 bases at V and 1 base at J, with 17 bases between the two ends. This CDR3 reads CASSEPGGLQSGANVLTF. The CDR3 DNA sequence: TGTGCCAGCAGCGAGCCCGGGGGGCTCCAGTCTGGGGCCAACGTCCTGACTTTC. Full variable domain (outside the CDR3, taken from reference TRBV9 and TRBJ2-6): DSGVTQTPKHLITATGQRVTLRCSPRSGDLSVYWYQQSLDQGLQFLIQYYNGEERAKGNILERFSAQQFPDLHSELNLSSLELGDSALYFCASSEPGGLQSGANVLTFGAGSRLTVL.

The V gene is TRBV9, the J gene TRBJ2-7; D is unclear. Germline V gene sequence: CDR1 SGDLS, CDR2 YYNGEE. V lost 9 bases, J lost 5 bases, and 9 bases lay in between. The CDR3 runs 10 residues. CDR3 amino acids: CATLENEQYF. CDR3 bases: TGTGCCACCCTAGAGAACGAGCAGTACTTC.

V gene TRBV27 combines with J gene TRBJ2-1; 11 nucleotides match TRBD2. The CDR3 loop spans 14 amino acids. V lost 10 bases and J lost 8; bases outside the gene matches: 10. CDR1 MNHEY and CDR2 SMNVEV come from the germline V gene (reference sequence). CDR3 sequence (DNA): TGTGCCACCCTAGCGGGAGGTATTCTAGATGAGCAGTTCTTC. Translated: CATLAGGILDEQFF.

The chain has TRBV7-6 and TRBJ1-1; maybe TRBD1 (5 bases). V was pared by 5 bases and J by 4 bases, with 14 bases between. CDR1 and CDR2 from the germline V gene are SGHVS and FNYEAQ. The CDR3 length is 14 residues. The CDR3 region is CASSDLDSLTEAFF. The CDR3 coding sequence is TGTGCCAGCAGCGACCTCGACAGCCTCACTGAAGCTTTCTTT.